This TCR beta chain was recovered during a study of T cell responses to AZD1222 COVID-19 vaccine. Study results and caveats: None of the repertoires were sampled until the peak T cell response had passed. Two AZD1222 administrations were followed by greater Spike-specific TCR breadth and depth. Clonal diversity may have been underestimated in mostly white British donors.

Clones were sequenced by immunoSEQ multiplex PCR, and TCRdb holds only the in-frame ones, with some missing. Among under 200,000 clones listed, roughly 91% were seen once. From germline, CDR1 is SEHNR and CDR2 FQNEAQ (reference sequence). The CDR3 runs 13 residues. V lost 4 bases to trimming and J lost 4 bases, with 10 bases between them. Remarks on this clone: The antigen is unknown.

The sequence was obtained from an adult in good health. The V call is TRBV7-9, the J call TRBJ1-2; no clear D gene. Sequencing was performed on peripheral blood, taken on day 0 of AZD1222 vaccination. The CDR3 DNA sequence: TGTGCCAGCAGCTCGGGTACGTTCTATGGCTACACCTTC. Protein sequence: CASSSGTFYGYTF.